This T cell receptor beta chain was documented in a study of blood T cell repertoires in COVID-19 (dated by TCRdb to the early 2020s). Concerning the study at large: Samples covering the acute and convalescent phases of COVID-19 were provided by collaborators in the United States, Italy and Spain. The prospective study material was composed of cDNA or gDNA derived from T cells, B-cell-depleted T cells, or PBMCs. Subjects who had been exposed to COVID-19, were actively infected with it, or had recovered from it provided the deeply sampled blood TCRbeta repertoires that made up the dataset. A freely available public database, intended as a resource for researchers studying the immune response to SARS-CoV-2, is where the repertoires were released. The samples were drawn from the first 160 participants of the ongoing ImmuneRACE study and from 1,254 subjects provided by 6 global collaborators. The sample metadata nearly always contained a de-identified subject ID, COVID-19 status, age in years and sex. Where HLA class I and class II types were available, the types were taken from metadata supplied by the sample provider, not from assay-based typing. On the study overall, not on this receptor specifically: Clinical and demographic metadata were provided uncurated, with the amount varying by source and participant.

Another Seattle source contributed samples from volunteer blood donors who had recovered from COVID-19. Whole blood was collected in K2EDTA tubes by collaborating institutions according to the institutions' own protocols. For TCRbeta analysis, collaborators shipped samples in one of three forms: frozen whole blood, isolated PBMCs, or DNA extracted from either of those sample types. V loses 0 bases of germline sequence and J loses 5 bases, and the interval between the two ends is 9 bases. The germline V gene sets CDR1 to SGDLS and CDR2 to YYNGEE. Including the terminal cysteine and phenylalanine, the CDR3 comprises 14 residues. Solely the CDR3 DNA is kept, with 42 bases framed from the first base. Note on this clone: Its antigen is currently not known. Per-nucleotide qualities are absent, and no much larger clonotype sits a single base away.

The immunoSEQ Assay, a bias-controlled multiplex PCR, was used to amplify TCRbeta CDR3 regions from genomic DNA. The paper's data handling went like this. The number of nucleated cells in each sample was estimated from the amplification of reference gene primers within the assay. To quantify the absolute abundance of each unique TCRbeta CDR3 rearrangement, sequence reads were collapsed and filtered. For each sample, productive Simpson clonality was calculated as the square root of Simpson's diversity index over productive rearrangements. TCRdb's version of the immuneACCESS table is confined to in-frame rearrangements and falls short of the full clone set. An unresolved V gene accounts for under half of the shortfall where checked; the remainder is of unknown origin. For V, J and clone size, that table is used; D and trimming come from the DNA. The sample data list under 300,000 clones, and 84% of these were observed just once. The ten largest clones capture approximately 2.3% of the sample.

This TCR was sampled from a man in his forties who had recovered from COVID-19. The rearrangement joined TRBV9 to TRBJ2-1; a confident D gene designation cannot be given. The sample comprised peripheral blood. The base sequence is TGTGCCAGCAGCGTAGATAGCAGAAACAATGAGCAGTTCTTC. Its translation is CASSVDSRNNEQFF.